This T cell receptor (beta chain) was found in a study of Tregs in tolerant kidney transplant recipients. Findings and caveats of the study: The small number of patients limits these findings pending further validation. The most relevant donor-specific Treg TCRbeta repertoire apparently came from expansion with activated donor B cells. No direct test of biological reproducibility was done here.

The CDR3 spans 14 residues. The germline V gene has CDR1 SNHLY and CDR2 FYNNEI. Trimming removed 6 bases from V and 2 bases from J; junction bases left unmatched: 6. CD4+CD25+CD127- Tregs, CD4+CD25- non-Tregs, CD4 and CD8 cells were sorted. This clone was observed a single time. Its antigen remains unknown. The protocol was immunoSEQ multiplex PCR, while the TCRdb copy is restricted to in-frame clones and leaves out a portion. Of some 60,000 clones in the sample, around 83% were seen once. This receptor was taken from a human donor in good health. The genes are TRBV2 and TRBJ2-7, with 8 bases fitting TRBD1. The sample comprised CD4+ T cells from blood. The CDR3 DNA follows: TGTGCCAGCAGGGGGACAGGTGGGACCTACGAGCAGTACTTC. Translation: CASRGTGGTYEQYF.